This TCR beta chain emerged from a study of T-cell reconstitution after alpha-beta-depleted transplantation in children. The authors prepared the TCRbeta library with unique molecular identifiers. MiXCR, run by TCRdb on the PCR reads, gives a single entry per CDR3 protein. The table shows a few hundred thousand distinct CDR3 sequences, with around 10% occurring only once. This clonotype was seen many times. The J segment lost 0 bases and the V segment lost 4 bases, leaving 19 bases of the junction unmatched. The CDR3 length is 22 residues. CDR1 is MGHRA and CDR2 is YSYEKL in the germline V gene. The chain couples TRBV4-1 to TRBJ2-6, with 9 bases matching TRBD2. This receptor was obtained from a male patient under 10 years old who had a stem cell transplant for chronic granulomatous disease, so the T cells may come from the graft donor. The sequencing used peripheral blood, collected 180 days after TCRalphabeta/CD19-depleted stem cell transplant. This chain's CDR3 is CASSLQWGSGSRWGSGANVLTF. In DNA form, the CDR3 reads TGCGCCAGCAGCCTTCAATGGGGTAGCGGGAGCCGCTGGGGCTCTGGGGCCAACGTCCTGACTTTC.